The 14 T cell receptor beta chains below all came from one sample that was sequenced in a study of OX40 agonist ivuxolimab in advanced cancers. Method: immunoSEQ multiplex PCR; TCRdb's copy keeps in-frame clones and lacks some. The sample has about 41,000 clones; roughly four fifths are singletons. Sequencing was performed on CD4+ or CD8+ T cells sorted from blood, taken in a trial of the OX40 agonist ivuxolimab. These receptors all come from an adult with an advanced solid tumor such as melanoma, head and neck, liver or kidney cancer.

This clone is a singleton in its sample. V and J are TRBV7-3 and TRBJ2-3; TRBD2 matches at 10 bases. Per germline, CDR1 SGHTA and CDR2 FQGTGA. The CDR3 covers 15 residues. V shed 5 bases and J 3 bases; nucleotides not matched to a gene: 5. The CDR3 loop reads CASSPAGGETDTQYF. The DNA of the CDR3 is TGTGCCAGCAGCCCAGCGGGAGGGGAGACAGATACGCAGTATTTT.

The chain employs TRBV29-1 and TRBJ2-3, with no clear D. Per germline, CDR1 SQVTM and CDR2 ANQGSEA. The CDR3 is 13 amino acids. V shed 4 bases and J shed 4 bases, with 12 bases lying between them. CDR3 coding DNA: TGCAGCGTTGTGAAGATCGGCGCAGATACGCAGTATTTT. It translates to CSVVKIGADTQYF.

This clone is medium-sized by share. The V and J genes are TRBV11-2 and TRBJ1-2, with D uncertain. The CDR3 consists of 13 residues. Germline lookup yields CDR1 SGHAT and CDR2 FQNNGV. V shed 1 base and J shed 0 bases, with 3 bases lying between them. In DNA, the CDR3 is TGTGCCAGCAGCTTAGCAGCTAACTATGGCTACACCTTC. Residues: CASSLAANYGYTF.

The chain carries TRBV5-1 and TRBJ1-2; unclear D gene. Germline V lookup: CDR1 SGHRS, CDR2 YFSETQ. The CDR3 runs to 13 residues. The V end was cut by 0 bases, the J end by 3 bases, with 6 bases between. The CDR3 sequence is CASSLATDYGYTF. The CDR3 DNA follows: TGCGCCAGCAGCTTGGCGACGGACTATGGCTACACCTTC.

The CDR3 is CASSETTGGGEKLFF. CDR3 nucleotides: TGTGCCAGCAGTGAAACCACAGGAGGGGGTGAAAAACTGTTTTTT. V gene TRBV6-1 combines with J gene TRBJ1-4; perhaps TRBD1 as D (6 bases). Germline V gene lookup returns CDR1 MNHNS and CDR2 SASEGT. Trimming took 2 bases from V and 7 from J, leaving 14 bases between them. This CDR3 is 15 amino acids long.

The rearrangement joins TRBV7-2 to TRBJ1-1; D not certain. Trimming removed 1 base from V and 5 bases from J, with 8 bases in between. The CDR3 is 13 amino acids. The V gene's germline CDR1 is SGHTA and CDR2 FQGNSA. The CDR3 DNA is TGTGCCAGCAGCTTAGAGCGGAGGACTGAAGCTTTCTTT. It is translated as CASSLERRTEAFF.

V gene TRBV7-7 combines with J gene TRBJ2-1; 14 bases line up with TRBD2. The CDR3 length is 15 residues. The germline V gene encodes CDR1 SSHAT and CDR2 FNYEAQ (reference sequence). The J segment lost 9 bases and the V segment lost 1 base, leaving 2 bases of the junction unmatched. CDR3 nucleotide sequence: TGTGCCAGCAGCTTAGGACTAGCGGGAGGGGTTGAGCAGTTCTTC. This codes for CASSLGLAGGVEQFF.

A single count supports this clone. The J gene is TRBJ1-4, the V gene TRBV30, with TRBD1 matching over 8 bases. The germline V gene has CDR1 GTSNPN and CDR2 SVGIG (reference sequence). This CDR3 is built from 13 residues. With V trimmed by 5 bases and J by 7 bases, 6 bases remained unmatched. The CDR3 sequence is CAWDGTGSEKLFF. Written as DNA, the CDR3 is TGTGCCTGGGACGGGACAGGTAGTGAAAAACTGTTTTTT.

The V call is TRBV18, the J call TRBJ1-5; D might be TRBD1 (6 bases). V was clipped by 3 bases and J by 6 bases, with 12 bases between them. The CDR3 runs 14 residues. CDR1 is KGHSH and CDR2 is LQKENI in the germline V gene. The CDR3 nucleotides read TGTGCCAGCTCACCGATACAGGGTGGTCAGCCCCAGCATTTT. Translation gives CASSPIQGGQPQHF. The full variable domain, rest sourced from reference TRBV18 and TRBJ1-5, is NAGVMQNPRHLVRRRGQEARLRCSPMKGHSHVYWYRQLPEEGLKFMVYLQKENIIDESGMPKERFSAEFPKEGPSILRIQQVVRGDSAAYFCASSPIQGGQPQHFGDGTRLSIL.

The J gene is TRBJ2-2, the V gene TRBV15, with D tentatively TRBD1 (7 bases). The CDR3 totals 16 residues. Between the trimmed V and J ends, which lost 6 bases and 1 base, there was a span of 15 bases. CDR1 LNHNV and CDR2 YYDKDF come from the germline V gene (reference sequence). CDR3 nucleotide sequence: TGTGCCACCAGGGGAGGAGGGACAGAGAACACCGGGGAGCTGTTTTTT. Its translation is CATRGGGTENTGELFF.

V is TRBV30 and J is TRBJ2-1, with 12 nucleotides matching TRBD1. CDR1 and CDR2 from the germline V gene are GTSNPN and SVGIG (reference sequence). The CDR3 runs to 15 residues. V lost 6 bases to trimming and J lost 6 bases; unmatched junction nucleotides: 9. The CDR3 is CACPPGTGGRNEQFF. The CDR3 nucleotides are TGTGCCTGCCCCCCCGGGACAGGGGGCCGCAATGAGCAGTTCTTC.

The CDR3 here is CASSERDRDREAFF. The CDR3 DNA reads TGTGCCAGCAGCGAGAGGGACAGGGACCGTGAAGCTTTCTTT. The J gene is TRBJ1-1, the V gene TRBV13; 9 bases map to TRBD1. CDR1 and CDR2 from the germline V gene are PRHDT and FYEKMQ (reference sequence). V was clipped by 5 bases and J by 7 bases; unmatched bases: 8. The CDR3 sequence is 14 residues long.

This chain connects TRBV10-1 to TRBJ2-2; TRBD1 matches at 7 bases. This CDR3 is 14 amino acids long. Germline-derived CDR1 and CDR2 are WNHNN and SYGVQD (reference sequence). V dropped 8 bases and J dropped 0; count of bases not matched to a gene: 3. In DNA form, the CDR3 reads TGCGCCAGCCGGACAGGAACGAACACCGGGGAGCTGTTTTTT. Its protein is CASRTGTNTGELFF.

The chain has TRBV6-5 and TRBJ2-1; 14 bases agree with TRBD2. Germline V CDR1 and CDR2: MNHEY, SVGAGI. The CDR3 loop spans 15 amino acids. The J segment lost 7 bases and the V segment lost 6 bases, leaving 5 bases of the junction unmatched. The CDR3 nucleotides are TGTGCCAGCAGGACTAGCGGGAGGGCTGGGAATGAGCAGTTCTTC. Translating gives CASRTSGRAGNEQFF.